This T cell receptor (beta chain) was recovered during a study of blood T cell repertoires in COVID-19. Germline CDR1 reads SGHDT; CDR2 reads YYEEEE. The CDR3 runs to 13 residues. V dropped 0 bases and J dropped 3 bases, with 6 bases sitting between them. Measured with immunoSEQ multiplex PCR; TCRdb has only the in-frame clones, and not every one. The sample records fewer than 300,000 clones, 70% to 90% being singletons. Source material: peripheral blood. The chain uses TRBV5-6 and TRBJ2-5, with a weak D call TRBD1 (6 bases). This TCR was recovered from a woman between 50 and 59 years old with acute or convalescent COVID-19. The CDR3 sequence is CASSLEGEETQYF. CDR3 nucleotide sequence: TGTGCCAGCAGCTTGGAGGGGGAAGAGACCCAGTACTTC.